This T cell receptor (beta chain) comes out of a study of T cell repertoires in cytomegalovirus infection. At the level of the study: CMV infection plus the matching HLA type was flagged by public TCR beta signatures.

This clonotype has a handful of counts. Its cognate antigen is unknown. V trimming: 7 bases; J trimming: 2 bases; junction bases outside the gene matches: 5. CDR3 length: 15 amino acids. Germline V CDR1 and CDR2: SNHLY, FYNNEI. One entry per CDR3 protein, called by TCRdb with MiXCR from the reads. Of 750,000 to 950,000 distinct CDR3 sequences detected, just under 30% appear once; the ten largest clones hold around 12%. This clonotype was sampled from a human donor in good health (CMV status not recorded). Some clones in this sample may be carry-over from other donors' samples. The material sequenced was cultured CD8+ T cells from PBMCs, taken from culture after CMV antigen stimulation. The J gene is TRBJ2-1, the V gene TRBV2, with 10 bases fitting TRBD2. The CDR3 region is CASKGSGGAYNEQFF. CDR3 DNA: TGTGCCAGCAAGGGCAGCGGGGGGGCCTACAATGAGCAGTTCTTC.